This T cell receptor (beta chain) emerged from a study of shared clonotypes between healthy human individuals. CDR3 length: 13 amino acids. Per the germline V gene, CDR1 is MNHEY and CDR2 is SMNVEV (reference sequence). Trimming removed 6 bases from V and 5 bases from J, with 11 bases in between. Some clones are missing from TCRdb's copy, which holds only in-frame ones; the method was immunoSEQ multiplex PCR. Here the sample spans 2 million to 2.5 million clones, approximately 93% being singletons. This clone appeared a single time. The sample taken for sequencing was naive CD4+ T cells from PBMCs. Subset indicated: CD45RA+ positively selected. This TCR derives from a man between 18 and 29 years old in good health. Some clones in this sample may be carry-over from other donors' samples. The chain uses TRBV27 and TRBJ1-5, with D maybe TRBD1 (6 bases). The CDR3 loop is CASRARTDQPQHF. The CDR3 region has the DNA TGTGCCAGCAGAGCCCGGACAGATCAGCCCCAGCATTTT.